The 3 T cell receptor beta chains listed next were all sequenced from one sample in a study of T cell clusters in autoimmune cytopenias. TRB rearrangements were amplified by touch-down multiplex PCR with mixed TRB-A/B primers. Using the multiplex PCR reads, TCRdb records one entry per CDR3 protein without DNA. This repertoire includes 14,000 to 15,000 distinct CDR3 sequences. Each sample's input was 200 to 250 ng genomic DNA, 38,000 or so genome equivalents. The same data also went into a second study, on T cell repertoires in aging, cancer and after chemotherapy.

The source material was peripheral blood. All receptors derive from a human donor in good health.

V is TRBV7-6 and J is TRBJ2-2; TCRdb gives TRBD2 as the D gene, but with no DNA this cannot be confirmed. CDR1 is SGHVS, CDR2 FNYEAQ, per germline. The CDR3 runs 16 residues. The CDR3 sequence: CATLIGTSLATGELFF.

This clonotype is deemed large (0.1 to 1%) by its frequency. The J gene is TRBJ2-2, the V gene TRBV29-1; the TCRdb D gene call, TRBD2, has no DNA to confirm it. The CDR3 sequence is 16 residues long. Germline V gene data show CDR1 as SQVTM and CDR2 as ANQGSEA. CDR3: CSAKRSASGLTGELFF.

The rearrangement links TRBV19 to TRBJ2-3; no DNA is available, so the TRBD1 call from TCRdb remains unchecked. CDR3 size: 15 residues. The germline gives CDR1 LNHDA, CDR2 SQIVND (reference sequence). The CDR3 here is CASTRGGASTDTQYF.